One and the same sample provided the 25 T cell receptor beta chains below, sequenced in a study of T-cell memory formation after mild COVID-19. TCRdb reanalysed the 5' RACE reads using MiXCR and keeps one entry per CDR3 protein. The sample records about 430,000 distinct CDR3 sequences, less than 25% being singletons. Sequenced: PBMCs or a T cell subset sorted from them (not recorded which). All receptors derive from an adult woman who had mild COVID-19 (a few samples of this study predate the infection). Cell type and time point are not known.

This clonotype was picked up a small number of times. CDR3: CASSFARGEGAEAFF. The CDR3 bases are TGCGCCAGCAGCTTCGCCCGAGGGGAGGGGGCTGAAGCTTTCTTT. V usage is TRBV5-1 and J usage is TRBJ1-1; D may be TRBD1 (6 bases). CDR1 is SGHRS and CDR2 is YFSETQ in the germline V gene. This CDR3 region has 15 residues. The V end was cut by 2 bases, the J end by 6 bases, with 17 bases between.

The DNA for the CDR3 is TGTGCCAGCAGTTACCGACAGTACAATGAGCAGTTCTTC. Amino acids: CASSYRQYNEQFF. This chain connects TRBV6-2 or TRBV6-3 to TRBJ2-1, with D possibly TRBD1 on 5 matching bases. CDR3 length: 13 amino acids. The germline V gene encodes CDR1 MNHEY and CDR2 SVGEGT. V lost 2 bases to trimming and J lost 4 bases, with 6 bases between them.

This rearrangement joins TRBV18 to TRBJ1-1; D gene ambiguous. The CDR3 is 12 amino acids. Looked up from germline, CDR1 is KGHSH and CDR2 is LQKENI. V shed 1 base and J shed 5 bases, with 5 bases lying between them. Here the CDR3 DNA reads TGTGCCAGCTCACCACAGGAGACTGAAGCTTTCTTT. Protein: CASSPQETEAFF.

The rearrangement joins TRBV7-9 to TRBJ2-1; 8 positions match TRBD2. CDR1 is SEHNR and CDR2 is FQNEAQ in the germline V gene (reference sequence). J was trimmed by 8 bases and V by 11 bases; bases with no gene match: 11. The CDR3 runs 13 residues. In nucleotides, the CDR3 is TGTGCCGATCAGGCGGGGGGAGCGGATGAGCAGTTCTTC. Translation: CADQAGGADEQFF.

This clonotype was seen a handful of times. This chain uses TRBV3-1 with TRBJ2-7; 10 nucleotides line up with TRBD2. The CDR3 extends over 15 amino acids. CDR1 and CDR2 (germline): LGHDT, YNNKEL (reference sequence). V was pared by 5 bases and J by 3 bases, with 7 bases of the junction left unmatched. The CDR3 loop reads CASSSRTSGGYEQYF. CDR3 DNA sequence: TGTGCCAGCAGCTCGCGGACTAGCGGAGGCTACGAGCAGTACTTC.

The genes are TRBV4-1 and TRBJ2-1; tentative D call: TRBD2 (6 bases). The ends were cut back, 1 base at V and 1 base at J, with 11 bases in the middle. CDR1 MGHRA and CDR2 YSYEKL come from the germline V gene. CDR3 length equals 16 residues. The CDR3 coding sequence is TGCGCCAGCAGCCAAGTATTCGCGGGGTCCTACAATGAGCAGTTCTTC. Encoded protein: CASSQVFAGSYNEQFF.

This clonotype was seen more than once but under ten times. The CDR3 protein is CASSQHLISGGRPDEQYF. The CDR3 DNA reads as TGCGCCAGCAGCCAACACCTCATTAGCGGTGGGAGGCCCGACGAGCAGTACTTC. J is TRBJ2-7 and V is TRBV4-3; the D gene is possibly TRBD2 (6 bases). CDR1 LGHNA and CDR2 YSLEER come from the germline V gene. The CDR3 is 18 amino acids. V was trimmed by 2 bases and J by 5 bases, leaving 25 bases between them.

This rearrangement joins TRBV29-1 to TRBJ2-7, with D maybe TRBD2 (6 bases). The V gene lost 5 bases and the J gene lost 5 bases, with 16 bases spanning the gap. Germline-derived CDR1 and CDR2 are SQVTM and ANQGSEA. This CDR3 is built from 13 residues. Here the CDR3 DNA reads TGCAGCGTTTCCCTGGGGGGAAGGAACGAGCAGTACTTC. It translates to CSVSLGGRNEQYF.

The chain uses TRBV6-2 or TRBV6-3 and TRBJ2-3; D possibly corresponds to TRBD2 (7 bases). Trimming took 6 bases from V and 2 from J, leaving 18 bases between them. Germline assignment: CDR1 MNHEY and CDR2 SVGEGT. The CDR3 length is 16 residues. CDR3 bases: TGTGCCAGCAGCTCGGCGGGGGCCCTCCCCACAGATACGCAGTATTTT. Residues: CASSSAGALPTDTQYF.

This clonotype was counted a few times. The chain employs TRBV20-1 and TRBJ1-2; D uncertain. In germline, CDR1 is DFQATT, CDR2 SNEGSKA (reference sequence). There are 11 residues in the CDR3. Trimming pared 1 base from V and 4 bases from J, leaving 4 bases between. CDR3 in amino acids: CSARAGYGYTF. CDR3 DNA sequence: TGCAGTGCTAGAGCCGGCTATGGCTACACCTTC.

The chain's CDR3 is CAWSVGGSYNSPLHF. CDR3 sequence (DNA): TGTGCCTGGAGTGTAGGAGGGTCCTATAATTCACCCCTCCACTTT. This chain connects TRBV30 to TRBJ1-6; D ambiguous. The CDR3 consists of 15 residues. The germline V and J ends were trimmed by 0 bases and 1 base, with 7 bases remaining between them. CDR1 and CDR2 from the germline V gene are GTSNPN and SVGIG (reference sequence).

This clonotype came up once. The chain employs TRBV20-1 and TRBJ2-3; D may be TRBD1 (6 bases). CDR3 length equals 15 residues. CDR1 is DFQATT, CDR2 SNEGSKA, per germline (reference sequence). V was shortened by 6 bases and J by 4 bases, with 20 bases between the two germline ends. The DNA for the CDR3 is TGCAGTGCCCAAGTCAGGGGAAAGTACCCAGATACGCAGTATTTT. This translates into CSAQVRGKYPDTQYF.

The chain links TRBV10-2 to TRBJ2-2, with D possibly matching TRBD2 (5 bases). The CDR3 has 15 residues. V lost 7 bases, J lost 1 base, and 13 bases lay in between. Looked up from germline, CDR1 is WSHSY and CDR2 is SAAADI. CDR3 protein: CASTRGSVNTGELFF. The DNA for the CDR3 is TGCGCCAGCACCAGAGGGAGCGTGAACACCGGGGAGCTGTTTTTT.

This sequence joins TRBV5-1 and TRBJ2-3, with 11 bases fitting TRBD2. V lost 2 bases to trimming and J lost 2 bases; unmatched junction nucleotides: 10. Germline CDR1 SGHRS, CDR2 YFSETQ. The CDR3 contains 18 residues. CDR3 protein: CASSFGSGLAAVTDTQYF. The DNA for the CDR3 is TGCGCCAGCAGCTTTGGCTCGGGACTAGCGGCTGTCACAGATACGCAGTATTTT.

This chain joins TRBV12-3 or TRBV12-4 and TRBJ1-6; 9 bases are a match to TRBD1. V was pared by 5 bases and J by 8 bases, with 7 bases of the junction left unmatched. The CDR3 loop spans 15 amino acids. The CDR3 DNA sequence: TGTGCCAGCAGTCCCGGGACAGGGACCGATTCACCCCTCCACTTT. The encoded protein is CASSPGTGTDSPLHF.

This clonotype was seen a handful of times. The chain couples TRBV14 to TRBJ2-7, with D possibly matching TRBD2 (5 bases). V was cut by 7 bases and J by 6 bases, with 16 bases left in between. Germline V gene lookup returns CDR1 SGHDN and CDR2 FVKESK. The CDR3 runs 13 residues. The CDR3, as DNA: TGTGCCAGCACTCAAACCGGAGGTCTCGAGCAGTACTTC. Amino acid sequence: CASTQTGGLEQYF.

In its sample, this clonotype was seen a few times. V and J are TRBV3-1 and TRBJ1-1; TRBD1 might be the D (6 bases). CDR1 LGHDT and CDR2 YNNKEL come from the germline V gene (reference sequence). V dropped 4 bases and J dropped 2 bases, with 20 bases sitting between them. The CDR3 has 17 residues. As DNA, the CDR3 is TGTGCCAGCAGCCCCTTCGGGGGAGTCAGGGGTAACACTGAAGCTTTCTTT. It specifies CASSPFGGVRGNTEAFF.

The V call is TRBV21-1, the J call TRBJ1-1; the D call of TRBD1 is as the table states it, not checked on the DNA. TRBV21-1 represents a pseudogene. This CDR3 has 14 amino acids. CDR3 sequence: CASNMDRVRLGAFF. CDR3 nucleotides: TGTGCCAGCAACATGGACAGGGTCCGTCTTGGAGCTTTCTTT.

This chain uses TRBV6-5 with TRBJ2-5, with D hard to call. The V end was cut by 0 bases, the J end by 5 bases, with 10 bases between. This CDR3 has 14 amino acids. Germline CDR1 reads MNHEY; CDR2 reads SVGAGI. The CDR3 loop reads CASSYSMAVETQYF. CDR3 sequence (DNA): TGTGCCAGCAGTTACTCGATGGCAGTGGAGACCCAGTACTTC.

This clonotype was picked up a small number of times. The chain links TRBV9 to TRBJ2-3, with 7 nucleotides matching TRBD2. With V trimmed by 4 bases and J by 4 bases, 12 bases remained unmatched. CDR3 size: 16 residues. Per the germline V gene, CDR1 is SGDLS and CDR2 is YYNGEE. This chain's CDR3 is CASSLGGGNTADTQYF. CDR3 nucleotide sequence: TGTGCCAGCAGCCTCGGGGGAGGGAACACAGCAGATACGCAGTATTTT.

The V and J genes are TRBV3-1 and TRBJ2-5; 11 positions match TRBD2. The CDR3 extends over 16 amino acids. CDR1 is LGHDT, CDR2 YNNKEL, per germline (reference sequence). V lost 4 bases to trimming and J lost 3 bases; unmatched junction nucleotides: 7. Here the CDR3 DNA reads TGTGCCAGCAGCCCACGTCCGGGACTAGCGGAAGAGACCCAGTACTTC. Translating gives CASSPRPGLAEETQYF.

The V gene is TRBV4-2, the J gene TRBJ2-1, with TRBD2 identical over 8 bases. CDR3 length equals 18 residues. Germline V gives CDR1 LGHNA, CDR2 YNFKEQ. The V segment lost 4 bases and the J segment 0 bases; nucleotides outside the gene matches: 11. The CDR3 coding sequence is TGTGCCAGCAGCCGCCCAGGAGGCGGGGGGAGCTCCTACAATGAGCAGTTCTTC. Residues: CASSRPGGGGSSYNEQFF.

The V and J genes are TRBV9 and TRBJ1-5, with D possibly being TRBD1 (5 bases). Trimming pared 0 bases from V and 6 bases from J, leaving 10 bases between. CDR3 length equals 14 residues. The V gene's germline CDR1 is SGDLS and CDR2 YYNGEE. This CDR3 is CASSVASQGQPQHF. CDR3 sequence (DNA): TGTGCCAGCAGCGTAGCGTCCCAGGGTCAGCCCCAGCATTTT.

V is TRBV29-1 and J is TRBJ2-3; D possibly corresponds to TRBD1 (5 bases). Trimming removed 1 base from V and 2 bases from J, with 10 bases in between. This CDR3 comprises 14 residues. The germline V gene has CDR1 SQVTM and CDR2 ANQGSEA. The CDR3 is CSVEGGAVTDTQYF. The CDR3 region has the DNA TGCAGCGTTGAAGGTGGGGCTGTCACAGATACGCAGTATTTT.

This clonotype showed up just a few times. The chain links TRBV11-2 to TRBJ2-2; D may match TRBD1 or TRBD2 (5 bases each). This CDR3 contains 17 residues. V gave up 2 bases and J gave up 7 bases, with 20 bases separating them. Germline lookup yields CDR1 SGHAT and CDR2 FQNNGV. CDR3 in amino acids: CASSLYPNGTRSGELFF. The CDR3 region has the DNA TGTGCCAGCAGCTTATACCCGAATGGGACCAGGAGCGGGGAGCTGTTTTTT.